The clone carrying this T cell receptor (beta chain) came up many times. The trim removed 4 bases at V and 7 bases at J, leaving 7 bases unmatched. Per the germline V gene, CDR1 is SGHDN and CDR2 is FVKESK. The CDR3 is 14 residues long. CDR3 regions of TCR beta were amplified from RNA transcripts. A first-round RT-PCR used HTBI primers, followed by a second-round multiplex PCR. TCRdb independently ran MiXCR on the multiplex PCR reads; one entry per CDR3 protein. The sample includes roughly 400,000 distinct CDR3 sequences, about a sixth of them seen just once. This entry belongs to a study of Graves' ophthalmopathy and Graves' hyperthyroidism.

The receptor's source is an adult woman with stable Graves' hyperthyroidism. This rearrangement joins TRBV14 to TRBJ2-7, with TRBD2 matching 10 bases. Sequenced: peripheral blood. The CDR3 is CASSPLAGAGEQYF. The CDR3 DNA is TGTGCCAGCAGCCCGCTAGCGGGAGCGGGTGAGCAGTACTTC.